These T cell receptor beta chains were read from a single sample in a study of blood T cell repertoires in COVID-19. The assay was immunoSEQ multiplex PCR, and TCRdb's table has in-frame clones only and misses some. The data contain approximately 150,000 clones, around 83% of them singletons. Sequenced sample: peripheral blood. All receptors derive from a man aged 35-49 years with acute or convalescent COVID-19. The CDR3 runs from the conserved cysteine through the conserved F or W. The D gene is left open where the match is weak. Clone size is given for some rows only: seen once, a few or many times, or a class if the clone is expanded.

D	V	J	size	CDR3	DNA
.	TRBV6-5	TRBJ2-5	.	CASSDPSLGGTQYF	TGTGCCAGCAGCGATCCTTCACTGGGGGGGACCCAGTACTTC
.	TRBV28	TRBJ1-6	.	CASSLIGGGYPLHF	TGTGCCAGCAGTTTAATAGGGGGTGGGTACCCCCTCCACTTT
TRBD2	TRBV7-6	TRBJ2-7	.	CASSLEGTSGAYEQYF	TGTGCCAGCAGCTTAGAAGGGACTAGCGGGGCCTACGAGCAGTACTTC
TRBD1	TRBV6-5	TRBJ1-6	.	CASRPGQSNSDLHF	TGTGCCAGCAGACCGGGACAGTCTAATTCGGACCTCCACTTT
TRBD2	TRBV28	TRBJ2-7	.	CASSLQLAGGREQYF	TGTGCCAGCAGTCTCCAACTAGCGGGGGGGCGGGAGCAGTACTTC
TRBD1	TRBV28	TRBJ1-6	.	CASSTTGTGDSPLHF	TGTGCCAGCAGTACCACCGGGACAGGAGATTCACCCCTCCACTTT
.	TRBV19	TRBJ1-1	.	CASSGRALNTEAFF	TGTGCCAGTAGTGGGAGGGCGTTGAACACTGAAGCTTTCTTT
TRBD2	TRBV3-1/TRBV3-2	TRBJ2-1	.	CASSQVERGQFF	TGTGCCAGCAGCCAAGTGGAGCGGGGGCAGTTCTTC
.	TRBV10-3	TRBJ2-4	once	CAISAARMEAKNIQYF	TGTGCCATCAGTGCCGCCAGGATGGAAGCCAAAAACATTCAGTACTTC
TRBD1	TRBV15	TRBJ1-1	.	CATRQGVASDTEAFF	TGTGCCACCAGACAGGGGGTCGCTTCGGACACTGAAGCTTTCTTT
.	TRBV27	TRBJ1-1	.	CASRAAREGTEAFF	TGTGCCAGCAGGGCAGCCAGGGAGGGCACTGAAGCTTTCTTT
TRBD1	TRBV4-1	TRBJ2-7	.	CASSQQPGQGYEQYF	TGCGCCAGCAGCCAACAGCCGGGACAGGGATACGAGCAGTACTTC
.	TRBV5-1	TRBJ1-1	.	CASSLEGVNTEAFF	TGCGCCAGCAGCTTGGAGGGGGTGAACACTGAAGCTTTCTTT
TRBD1	TRBV30	TRBJ1-2	.	CAWSPGQRGYTF	TGTGCCTGGTCCCCGGGACAGCGAGGCTACACCTTC
.	TRBV10-3	TRBJ2-2	.	CAIGIQVATGELFF	TGTGCCATTGGAATCCAGGTTGCTACCGGGGAGCTGTTTTTT
.	TRBV24-1	TRBJ2-5	.	CATSDPGILQETQYF	TGTGCCACCAGTGACCCCGGGATCCTCCAAGAGACCCAGTACTTC
.	TRBV7-9	TRBJ1-1	.	CASSLAQGWVTEAFF	TGTGCCAGCAGCTTAGCGCAGGGATGGGTGACTGAAGCTTTCTTT
TRBD1	TRBV7-2	TRBJ2-1	.	CASSLDRAGNEQFF	TGTGCCAGCAGCTTGGACAGGGCAGGGAATGAGCAGTTCTTC
.	TRBV2	TRBJ2-2	.	CASSSTATGELFF	TGTGCCAGCAGCTCTACAGCAACCGGGGAGCTGTTTTTT
.	TRBV11-3	TRBJ2-3	.	CASSSGGSTDTQYF	TGTGCCAGCAGCTCCGGGGGTAGCACAGATACGCAGTATTTT
.	TRBV6-2/TRBV6-3	TRBJ1-2	.	CASSSTGRDYYGYTF	TGTGCCAGCAGTTCCACAGGGAGGGATTACTATGGCTACACCTTC
.	TRBV15	TRBJ2-3	.	CATRQQGIGTDTQYF	TGTGCCACCAGACAACAGGGAATCGGGACAGATACGCAGTATTTT
.	TRBV6-5	TRBJ1-2	.	CASRNRSPNYGYTF	TGTGCCAGTCGGAACAGATCTCCTAACTATGGCTACACCTTC
.	TRBV19	TRBJ1-5	.	CASSIVGLTGINQPQHF	TGTGCCAGTAGTATAGTTGGGCTTACAGGGATCAATCAGCCCCAGCATTTT
TRBD2	TRBV11-3	TRBJ2-1	.	CASSSTSGGAHEQFF	TGTGCCAGCAGCTCCACTAGCGGGGGGGCCCATGAGCAGTTCTTC
.	TRBV28	TRBJ2-5	.	CASSSPEVQRETQYF	TGTGCCAGCAGTTCACCCGAGGTCCAGAGGGAGACCCAGTACTTC
TRBD1	TRBV7-8	TRBJ1-1	.	CASSSRQGRAEAFF	TGTGCCAGCAGCTCCCGACAGGGGAGAGCTGAAGCTTTCTTT
.	TRBV6-5	TRBJ1-2	.	CASSTDTYGYTF	TGTGCCAGCAGCACAGACACCTATGGCTACACCTTC
TRBD1	TRBV5-1	TRBJ2-7	.	CASSLMQGAYEQYF	TGCGCCAGCAGCTTGATGCAGGGGGCTTACGAGCAGTACTTC
.	TRBV19	TRBJ1-6	.	CASSEELSGGSTLHF	TGTGCCAGTAGTGAGGAACTTTCTGGGGGGTCGACCCTCCACTTT
TRBD2	TRBV7-3	TRBJ2-1	.	CASSSSGGYNEQFF	TGTGCCAGCAGCTCTAGCGGGGGGTACAATGAGCAGTTCTTC
.	TRBV11-2	TRBJ1-1	.	CASSYTTDEAFF	TGTGCCAGCAGCTACACGACAGATGAAGCTTTCTTT
TRBD2	TRBV7-3	TRBJ2-1	.	CASSHLGAAGGYNEQFF	TGTGCCAGCAGTCACCTTGGCGCAGCGGGGGGATACAATGAGCAGTTCTTC
TRBD1	TRBV9	TRBJ1-1	.	CASSHQGDTEAFF	TGTGCCAGCAGCCATCAGGGGGACACTGAAGCTTTCTTT
TRBD1	TRBV6-5	TRBJ2-7	.	CASRGGQGSNEQYF	TGTGCCAGCCGAGGGGGACAGGGGTCAAACGAGCAGTACTTC
.	TRBV15	TRBJ1-1	.	CATSRDRPLRGSSTEAFF	TGTGCCACCAGCAGAGATCGCCCCCTGAGAGGGTCGAGCACTGAAGCTTTCTTT
.	TRBV2	TRBJ1-3	.	CASSEARHSGNTIYF	TGTGCCAGCAGTGAAGCTCGACATTCCGGAAACACCATATATTTT
.	TRBV7-9	TRBJ2-2	few	CASSYLDALYTGELFF	TGTGCCAGCAGCTACCTAGACGCACTCTACACCGGGGAGCTGTTTTTT
TRBD2	TRBV6-1	TRBJ2-1	.	CASSEGDSGGNEQFF	TGTGCCAGCAGTGAAGGGGATAGCGGGGGCAATGAGCAGTTCTTC